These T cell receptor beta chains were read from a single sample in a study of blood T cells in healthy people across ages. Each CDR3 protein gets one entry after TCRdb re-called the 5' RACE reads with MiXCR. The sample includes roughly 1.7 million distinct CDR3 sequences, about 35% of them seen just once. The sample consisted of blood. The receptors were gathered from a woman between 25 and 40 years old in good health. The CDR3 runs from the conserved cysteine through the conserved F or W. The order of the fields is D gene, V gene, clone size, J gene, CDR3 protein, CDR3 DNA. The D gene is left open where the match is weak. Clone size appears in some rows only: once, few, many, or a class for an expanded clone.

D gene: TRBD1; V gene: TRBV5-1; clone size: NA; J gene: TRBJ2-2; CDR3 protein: CASSWGDRVTGELFF; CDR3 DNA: TGCGCCAGCAGCTGGGGAGACAGGGTCACCGGGGAGCTGTTTTTT
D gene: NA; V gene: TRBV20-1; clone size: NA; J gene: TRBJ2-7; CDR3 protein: CSARGRPESSYEQYF; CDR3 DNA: TGCAGTGCTAGAGGGAGACCGGAGAGCTCCTACGAGCAGTACTTC
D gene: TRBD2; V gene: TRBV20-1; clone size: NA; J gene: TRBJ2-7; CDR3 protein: CSVGGGGPVEQYF; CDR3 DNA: TGCAGTGTTGGGGGGGGAGGGCCAGTCGAGCAGTACTTC
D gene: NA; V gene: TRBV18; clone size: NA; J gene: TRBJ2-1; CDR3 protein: CASSRPGSGANEQFF; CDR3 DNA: TGTGCCAGCTCACGGCCAGGGAGTGGGGCCAATGAGCAGTTCTTC
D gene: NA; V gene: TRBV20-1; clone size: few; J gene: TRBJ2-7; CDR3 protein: CSARDRAESSYEQYF; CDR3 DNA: TGCAGTGCTAGAGATCGGGCCGAGAGCTCCTACGAGCAGTACTTC
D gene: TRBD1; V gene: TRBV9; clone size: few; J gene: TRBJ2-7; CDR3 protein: CASSVGWDSSYEQYF; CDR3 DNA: TGTGCCAGCAGCGTAGGTTGGGACAGTTCCTACGAGCAGTACTTC
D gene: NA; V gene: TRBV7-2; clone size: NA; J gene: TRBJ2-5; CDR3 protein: CASSLGAGTETQYF; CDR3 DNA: TGTGCCAGCAGCTTAGGAGCAGGGACGGAGACCCAGTACTTC
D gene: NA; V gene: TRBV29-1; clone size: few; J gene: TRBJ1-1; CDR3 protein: CSVGARVGTEAFF; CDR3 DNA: TGCAGCGTTGGGGCCCGGGTGGGCACTGAAGCTTTCTTT
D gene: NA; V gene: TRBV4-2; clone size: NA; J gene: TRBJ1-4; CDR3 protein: CASSPVPGSSKEKLFF; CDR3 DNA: TGTGCCAGCAGCCCCGTACCGGGATCTTCGAAAGAAAAACTGTTTTTT
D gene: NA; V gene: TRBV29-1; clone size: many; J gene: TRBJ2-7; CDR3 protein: CSVEDQGRNAAEYF; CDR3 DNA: TGCAGCGTTGAAGATCAGGGCAGAAACGCTGCGGAGTACTTC
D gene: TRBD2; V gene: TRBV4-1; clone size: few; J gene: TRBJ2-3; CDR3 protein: CASSQSSGRPDTQYF; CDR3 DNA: TGCGCCAGCAGCCAATCTAGCGGGAGACCAGATACGCAGTATTTT
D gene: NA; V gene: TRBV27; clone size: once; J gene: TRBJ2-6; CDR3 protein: CASDVLTF; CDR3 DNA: TGTGCCAGCGACGTCCTGACTTTC
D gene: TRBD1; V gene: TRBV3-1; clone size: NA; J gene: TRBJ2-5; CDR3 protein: CASSNLDRGKTQYF; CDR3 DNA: TGTGCCAGCAGCAACCTGGACAGGGGAAAGACCCAGTACTTC
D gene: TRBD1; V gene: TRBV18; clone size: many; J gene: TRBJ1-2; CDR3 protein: CASSRQGDYGYTF; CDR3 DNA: TGTGCCAGCTCTCGACAGGGGGATTATGGCTACACCTTC
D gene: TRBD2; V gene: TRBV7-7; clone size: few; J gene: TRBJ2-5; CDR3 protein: CASSPEITSGGSETQYF; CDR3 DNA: TGTGCCAGCAGCCCCGAAATCACTAGCGGGGGTTCAGAGACCCAGTACTTC
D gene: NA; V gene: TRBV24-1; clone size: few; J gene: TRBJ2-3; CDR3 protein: CATSDFKSDTQYF; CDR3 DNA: TGTGCCACCAGTGATTTCAAATCAGATACGCAGTATTTT
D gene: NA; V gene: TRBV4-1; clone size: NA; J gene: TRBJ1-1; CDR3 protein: CASSLREDTEAFF; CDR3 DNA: TGCGCCAGCAGCCTTCGGGAGGACACTGAAGCTTTCTTT
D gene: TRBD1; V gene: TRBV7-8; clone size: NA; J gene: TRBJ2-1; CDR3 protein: CASSLAASGGEQFF; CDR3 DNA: TGTGCCAGCAGCTTAGCGGCATCAGGGGGAGAGCAGTTCTTC
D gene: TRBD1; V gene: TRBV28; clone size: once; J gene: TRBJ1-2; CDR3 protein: CASSVNRGLQSGYTF; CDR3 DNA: TGTGCCAGCAGTGTTAACAGGGGGTTACAGTCTGGCTACACCTTC
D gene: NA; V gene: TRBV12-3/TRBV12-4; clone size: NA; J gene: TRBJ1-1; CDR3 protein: CASSLMGFDTEAFF; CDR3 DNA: TGTGCCAGCAGTTTAATGGGGTTTGACACTGAAGCTTTCTTT
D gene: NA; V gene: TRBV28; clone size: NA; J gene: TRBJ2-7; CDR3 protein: CASSLSPSGPYEQYF; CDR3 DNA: TGTGCCAGCAGTTTATCTCCTAGTGGCCCCTACGAGCAGTACTTC
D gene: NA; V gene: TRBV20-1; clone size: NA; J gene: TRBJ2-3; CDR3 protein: CSVRWATTDTQYF; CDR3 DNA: TGCAGTGTTAGATGGGCCACCACAGATACGCAGTATTTT
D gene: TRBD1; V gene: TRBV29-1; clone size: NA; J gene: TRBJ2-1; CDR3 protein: CSASDRDRHNEQFF; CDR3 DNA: TGCAGCGCCTCGGACAGGGATAGGCACAATGAGCAGTTCTTC
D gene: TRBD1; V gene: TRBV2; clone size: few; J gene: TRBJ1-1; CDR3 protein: CASSEVGQYTEAFF; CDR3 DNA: TGTGCCAGCAGTGAAGTGGGACAGTACACTGAAGCTTTCTTT
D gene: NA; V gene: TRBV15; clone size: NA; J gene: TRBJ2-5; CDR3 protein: CATSRDSRGGETQYF; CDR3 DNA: TGTGCCACCAGCAGAGATAGTAGAGGGGGAGAGACCCAGTACTTC
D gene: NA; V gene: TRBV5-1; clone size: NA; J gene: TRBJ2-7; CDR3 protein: CASSSSSGRGDYEQYF; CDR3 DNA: TGCGCCAGCAGCTCCTCCTCAGGCAGGGGGGATTACGAGCAGTACTTC
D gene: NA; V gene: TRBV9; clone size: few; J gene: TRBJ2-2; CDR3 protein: CASSVADENTGELFF; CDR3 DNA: TGTGCCAGCAGCGTCGCGGACGAAAACACCGGGGAGCTGTTTTTT
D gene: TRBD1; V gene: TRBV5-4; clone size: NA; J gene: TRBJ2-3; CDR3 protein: CASSYRGEADTQYF; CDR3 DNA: TGTGCCAGCAGTTACAGGGGAGAAGCAGATACGCAGTATTTT
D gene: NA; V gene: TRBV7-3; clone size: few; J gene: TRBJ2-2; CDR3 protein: CASSLSSSGELFF; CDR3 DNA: TGTGCCAGCAGCTTATCGTCCTCCGGGGAGCTGTTTTTT
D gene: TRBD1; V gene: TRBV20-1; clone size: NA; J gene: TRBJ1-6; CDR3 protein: CSARGDRGGSPLHF; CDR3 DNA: TGCAGTGCTAGAGGGGACAGGGGCGGCTCACCCCTCCACTTT
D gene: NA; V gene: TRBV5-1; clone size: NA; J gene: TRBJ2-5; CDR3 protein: CASSLLGGRQETQYF; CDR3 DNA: TGCGCCAGCAGCTTGCTCGGGGGGCGACAAGAGACCCAGTACTTC
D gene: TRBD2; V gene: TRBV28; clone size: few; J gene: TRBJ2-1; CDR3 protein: CASSSGDYLVSGEQFF; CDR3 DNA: TGTGCCAGCAGTTCCGGGGACTATTTGGTATCGGGTGAGCAGTTCTTC
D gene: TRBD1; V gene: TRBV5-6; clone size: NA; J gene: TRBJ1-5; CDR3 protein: CASSRYRDRLNQPQHF; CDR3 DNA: TGTGCCAGCAGCCGCTATCGGGACAGACTTAATCAGCCCCAGCATTTT
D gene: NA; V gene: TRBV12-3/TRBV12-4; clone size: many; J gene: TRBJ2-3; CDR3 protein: CASTGVSIRDTQYF; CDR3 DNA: TGTGCCAGCACCGGGGTGTCCATCAGAGATACGCAGTATTTT
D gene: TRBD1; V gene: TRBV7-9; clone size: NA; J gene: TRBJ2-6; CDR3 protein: CASSPTGAGANVRTF; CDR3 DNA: TGTGCCAGCAGCCCCACAGGGGCTGGGGCCAACGTCCGGACTTTC
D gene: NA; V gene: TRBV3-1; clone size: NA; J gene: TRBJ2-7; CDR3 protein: CASSQGLGGATYEQYF; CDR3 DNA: TGTGCCAGCAGCCAAGGACTCGGAGGTGCCACCTACGAGCAGTACTTC